These 9 T cell receptor beta chains were sequenced from one sample in a study of CD8+ T cells in alopecia areata. RNA extraction and reverse transcription yielded cDNA as sequencing template. The repertoire was sequenced with immunoSEQ multiplex PCR; TCRdb's copy has only in-frame clones and lacks some. The table records 95,000 to 150,000 clones, about 51% of them present only once. The specimen was NKG2D-low CD8+ T cells sorted from blood. These receptors were obtained from a human donor with alopecia areata.

The chain couples TRBV14 to TRBJ2-1; perhaps TRBD1 as D (5 bases). The CDR3 covers 12 residues. In germline, CDR1 is SGHDN, CDR2 FVKESK. V shed 4 bases and J shed 9 bases, with 10 bases lying between them. The DNA of the CDR3 is TGTGCCAGCAGCCCCTGGGGCGGTGAGCAGTTCTTC. It translates to CASSPWGGEQFF.

This chain uses TRBV29-1 with TRBJ2-1; D is possibly TRBD2 (5 bases). The V end was cut by 0 bases, the J end by 12 bases, with 18 bases between. CDR1 and CDR2 from the germline V gene are SQVTM and ANQGSEA. This CDR3 is built from 14 residues. The CDR3 coding sequence is TGCAGCGTTGAAGATCCGGGGTCCCTATGGGTGCAGTTCTTC. Amino acid sequence: CSVEDPGSLWVQFF.

The genes are TRBV7-2 and TRBJ2-1, with 7 bases identical to TRBD2. This CDR3 spans 13 amino acids. In germline, CDR1 is SGHTA, CDR2 FQGNSA. Germline trimming cut 11 bases from V and 3 bases from J; bases unmatched to any gene: 7. CDR3 in amino acids: CTSSVAGYNEQFF. CDR3 DNA: TGTACCTCGTCCGTAGCGGGCTACAATGAGCAGTTCTTC. Together with reference TRBV7-2 and TRBJ2-1, the CDR3 gives the full variable domain: GAGVSQSPSNKVTEKGKDVELRCDPISGHTALYWYRQSLGQGLEFLIYFQGNSAPDKSGLPSDRFSAERTGGSVSTLTIQRTQQEDSAVYLCTSSVAGYNEQFFGPGTRLTVL.

CDR3 in amino acids: CAWEFSANTDTQYF. The DNA for the CDR3 is TGTGCCTGGGAGTTTAGCGCGAACACAGATACGCAGTATTTT. This sequence joins TRBV30 and TRBJ2-3; D may be TRBD2 (5 bases). Trimming removed 5 bases at V and 2 bases at J, with 14 bases between. The CDR3 is 14 residues long. Germline V CDR1 and CDR2: GTSNPN, SVGIG (reference sequence). Variable domain in full (rest from reference TRBV30 and TRBJ2-3): SQTIHQWPATLVQPVGSPLSLECTVEGTSNPNLYWYRQAAGRGLQLLFYSVGIGQISSEVPQNLSASRPQDRQFILSSKKLLLSDSGFYLCAWEFSANTDTQYFGPGTRLTVL.

This sequence joins TRBV29-1 and TRBJ2-1; no clear D gene. This CDR3 comprises 14 residues. The ends were cut back, 4 bases at V and 0 bases at J, with 10 bases in the middle. CDR1 is SQVTM, CDR2 ANQGSEA, per germline. CDR3 bases: TGCAGCGTTGTTTTAGGAGACTCCTACAATGAGCAGTTCTTC. This sequence encodes CSVVLGDSYNEQFF.

This rearrangement joins TRBV2 to TRBJ2-3; no clear D. The V and J ends lost 3 bases and 6 bases respectively, with 10 bases between them. This CDR3 has 13 residues. CDR1 SNHLY and CDR2 FYNNEI come from the germline V gene. The chain's CDR3 is CASSEWVSDTQYF. As DNA, the CDR3 is TGTGCCAGCAGTGAGTGGGTTTCGGATACGCAGTATTTT. Filled out from reference TRBV2 and TRBJ2-3, the complete variable domain reads EPEVTQTPSHQVTQMGQEVILRCVPISNHLYFYWYRQILGQKVEFLVSFYNNEISEKSEIFDDQFSVERPDGSNFTLKIRSTKLEDSAMYFCASSEWVSDTQYFGPGTRLTVL.

The rearrangement joins TRBV15 to TRBJ2-5, with D possibly TRBD1 on 5 matching bases. CDR1 and CDR2 (germline): LNHNV, YYDKDF (reference sequence). This CDR3 spans 13 amino acids. V was trimmed by 0 bases and J by 4 bases, leaving 6 bases between them. The CDR3 spells CATSREGPETQYF. DNA for the CDR3: TGTGCCACCAGCAGAGAGGGGCCAGAGACCCAGTACTTC.

This clone was recorded a few times. CDR3 region: CASPEPWGVYEQYF. In nucleotides, the CDR3 is TGTGCCAGCCCTGAGCCTTGGGGGGTCTACGAGCAGTACTTC. This rearrangement joins TRBV21-1 to TRBJ2-7; the DNA was not used to check the table's D call, TRBD2. TRBV21-1 is labeled a pseudogene. CDR3 size: 14 residues.

The table lists this clone with a few counts. This chain links TRBV27 with TRBJ2-2; no firm D call. The CDR3 has 14 amino acids. In germline, CDR1 is MNHEY, CDR2 SMNVEV (reference sequence). The V end lost 5 bases, the J end lost 6 bases, and 13 bases lay between the germline ends. The CDR3: CASSPEARPGELFF. DNA for the CDR3: TGTGCCAGCAGTCCCGAGGCCCGACCCGGGGAGCTGTTTTTT.